This TCR beta chain was identified in a study of PD-1 blockade in classical Hodgkin lymphoma (TCRdb year 2020). Background on the whole study: Nivolumab dosing was 3 mg/kg intravenously every 2 weeks, continuing until either disease progression or unacceptable toxicity. A peripheral blood immune signature of response to PD-1 blockade in classical Hodgkin lymphoma was defined using TCR beta sequencing and CyTOF.

V trim: 3 bases; J trim: 7 bases; unmatched bases: 3. Via the germline V gene, CDR1 is SGHAT and CDR2 FQNNGV. Including cysteine and phenylalanine, the CDR3 has 13 amino acids. Only the CDR3 DNA stays, 39 bases, in frame from base 1. Note on this clone: The target of this receptor is not known. No much larger clonotype is one base removed from it; base qualities were not supplied.

The Qiagen DNeasy kit was used to extract genomic DNA both from unsorted PBMCs and from the negatively selected CD4+ and CD8+ fractions. TCR beta CDR3 regions were amplified by immunoSEQ multiplex PCR using primers annealing to V and J segments. A synthetic immune receptor repertoire was used to minimize amplification bias, and remaining bias was computationally removed after sequencing. The original methods were these. Repertoire diversity was quantified as the Shannon entropy index using custom Python scripts. The unsorted, CD4+ and CD8+ repertoires were each analyzed separately, with the exception of combined analyses, where CD4+ and CD8+ sequences were merged in silico. A clone was considered expanded if an increase in frequency of at least 2-fold after treatment relative to C1D1 was found, and a pseudocount of 0.5 was applied to clones undetected at baseline. Clones with 0 or 1 copy at C1D1 were defined as singleton clones, while clones with 2 or more copies were defined as non-singleton clones. By matching protein sequences in sorted samples from the same patient, clones expanded in unsorted samples were annotated as CD4+, CD8+ or unknown. Diversity changes from C1D1 to C4D1 were tested in paired samples using Wilcoxon tests. The table comes from immuneACCESS by way of TCRdb, which keeps in-frame sequences with V and J called. Part of the clones is missing from these tables; in studies checked, under half for an unresolved V gene and the rest for unknown reasons. V and J calls and clone size are as listed in that table; D and trimming were resolved from the DNA. In this sample the table shows 55,000 to 80,000 clones, 90% to 95% of which occur a single time. Of the sample, 8% is held by the ten largest clones.

This specimen's time point label, per the study, means: cycle 1 day 1 (C1D1), immediately before nivolumab initiation. Every trial patient had relapsed following autologous stem cell transplantation, and prior brentuximab vedotin exposure was what differed among cohorts A, B and C. The trial cohort comprised roughly 50 patients with relapsed/refractory classical Hodgkin lymphoma whose best overall responses were complete response, partial response or progressive disease. Trial patients were treated with single-agent nivolumab in the multi-cohort phase II CheckMate 205 trial. An independent review committee assessed best overall response by applying the 2007 International Working Group response criteria. PBMCs from the trial were collected at three points: immediately before nivolumab initiation (C1D1), and during therapy at cycle 2 day 1 and cycle 4 day 1. Peripheral blood was collected in 8 mL Vacutainer Cell Preparation Tubes, from which PBMCs were isolated by centrifugation and then cryopreserved.

Broader findings and caveats from the paper: Lower diversity was seen in patients whose nivolumab began less than 1 year after ASCT, and these patients were left out of later analyses so that immune reconstitution would not confound the results. Baseline TCR diversity was reported as lower in newly diagnosed patients than in healthy donors, and lower still in relapsed/refractory patients. Baseline diversity similar to that of newly diagnosed patients was observed in trial patients achieving complete response, whereas significantly lower diversity was observed in partial responders and progressors. The study covered only a single clinical trial cohort, and the causes of the repertoire differences, possibly disease activity or prior therapy, were still not defined. A significant rise by C4D1 was seen in CD4+ but not CD8+ TCR diversity (p=0.0027 vs p=0.16), with the rise being most apparent in complete responders (p=0.02).

The material was peripheral blood mononuclear cells (PBMCs), obtained at baseline. The sequence links TRBV11-2 to TRBJ1-5; 7 bases in the junction line up with TRBD1. The receptor was isolated from a human donor with classical Hodgkin lymphoma. CDR3 reads: CASSFDRDQPQHF. The nucleotide sequence is TGTGCCAGCAGCTTCGACAGGGACCAGCCCCAGCATTTT.